Shown below are 30 T cell receptor beta chains from a single sample sequenced in a study of liver allograft versus peripheral blood T cells. About the study: Recipients' peripheral blood served as the comparator for T cell receptor repertoires in transplanted livers.

TCRdb called the reads again in MiXCR, with one record for every CDR3 protein. The sample carries 15,000 or so distinct CDR3 sequences, approximately 20% recorded once. Every receptor here comes from a human patient who had a liver transplant. Some of these T cells may belong to the graft donor.

This clonotype was seen a handful of times. The chain employs TRBV28 and TRBJ1-2, with a possible D match to TRBD1 (6 bases). Trimming cost V 6 bases and J 8 bases, with 16 bases left between them. The germline V gene encodes CDR1 MDHEN and CDR2 SYDVKM. This CDR3 spans 13 amino acids. DNA for the CDR3: TGTGCCAGCAGCTTTACAGGGAGGAGAGGCTACACCTTC. Encoded protein: CASSFTGRRGYTF.

This clonotype was recorded at least ten times. The chain has TRBV29-1 and TRBJ1-2; D not resolved. V was clipped by 7 bases and J by 0 bases, with 15 bases between them. Per germline, CDR1 SQVTM and CDR2 ANQGSEA. This CDR3 is 14 amino acids long. The chain's CDR3 is CSAALEKTNYGYTF. CDR3 DNA: TGCAGCGCGGCCCTAGAAAAAACTAACTATGGCTACACCTTC.

The sample holds a few counts of this clonotype. V is TRBV20-1 and J is TRBJ1-1; TRBD1 matches 8 bases. Germline CDR1 DFQATT, CDR2 SNEGSKA (reference sequence). The CDR3 extends over 13 amino acids. Trimming at V came to 8 bases and at J to 3 bases, leaving 8 bases not matched to a gene. CDR3 sequence reads: CSSTGTGYTEAFF. The CDR3 DNA reads TGCAGTTCTACCGGGACAGGCTACACTGAAGCTTTCTTT.

By proportion, this clonotype is medium-sized. V is TRBV18 and J is TRBJ1-2; D call uncertain. Germline V lookup: CDR1 KGHSH, CDR2 LQKENI. With 6 bases removed from V and 6 bases from J, the gap between germline ends came to 17 bases. The length of the CDR3 is 14 residues. CDR3 DNA: TGTGCCAGCTCGCTTACCGGGGTATACGATGGCTACACCTTC. It is translated as CASSLTGVYDGYTF.

The rearrangement joins TRBV30 to TRBJ1-5, with D perhaps TRBD1 (5 bases). V was clipped by 1 base and J by 5 bases, with 9 bases between them. Germline loops: CDR1 GTSNPN, CDR2 SVGIG (reference sequence). CDR3 size: 13 residues. The DNA for the CDR3 is TGTGCCTGGAGTGGGGACCTATATCAGCCCCAGCATTTT. This codes for CAWSGDLYQPQHF.

This clonotype was seen repeatedly, ten times or more. The rearrangement uses TRBV28 and TRBJ1-5, with D possibly matching TRBD1 (6 bases). Trimming took off 2 bases at V and 3 bases at J, with 8 bases between the two ends. The CDR3 contains 14 residues. Looked up from germline, CDR1 is MDHEN and CDR2 is SYDVKM. DNA of the CDR3: TGTGCCAGCAGTTTAGGACAGCTCAATCAGCCCCAGCATTTT. Protein sequence: CASSLGQLNQPQHF.

This clonotype is labeled medium-sized. The gene calls are TRBV10-3 and TRBJ2-7; D might be TRBD1 or TRBD2, each matching 7 bases. The germline CDR1 and CDR2 sequences are ENHRY and SYGVKD. The CDR3 is made up of 15 amino acids. Trimming left V 6 bases short and J 0 bases short, with 15 bases between. The CDR3 nucleotides are TGTGCCATCAGGGGAGGGACAGAGAGCTCCTACGAGCAGTACTTC. Its protein product is CAIRGGTESSYEQYF.

This clonotype qualifies as medium-sized. The chain recombines TRBV18 with TRBJ2-6; maybe TRBD1 (6 bases). This CDR3 spans 15 amino acids. Deletions cut 1 base from V and 2 bases from J, with 6 bases between. Germline V gene lookup returns CDR1 KGHSH and CDR2 LQKENI. DNA of the CDR3: TGTGCCAGCTCACCACAGGGGGCTGGGGCCAACGTCCTGACTTTC. Protein product: CASSPQGAGANVLTF.

This clonotype has at least ten counts. The genes are TRBV5-4 and TRBJ2-3, with 11 bases lining up with TRBD2. The J segment lost 6 bases and the V segment lost 3 bases, leaving 9 bases of the junction unmatched. The germline V gene has CDR1 SGHNT and CDR2 YYREEE (reference sequence). There are 16 residues in the CDR3. This chain's CDR3 is CASSSRWTSGSDTQYF. As DNA, the CDR3 is TGTGCCAGCAGCTCAAGATGGACTAGCGGGTCCGATACGCAGTATTTT.

This clonotype is categorized as medium-sized. The chain is built from TRBV6-2 or TRBV6-3 and TRBJ2-2, with 11 bases lining up with TRBD2. Germline lookup yields CDR1 MNHEY and CDR2 SVGEGT. After removal of 1 base from V and 3 bases from J, the junction contained 4 bases not matched to a gene. The CDR3 is 17 amino acids. The DNA of the CDR3 is TGTGCCAGCAGTTACTTAGCGGGAGGGCCGGACACCGGGGAGCTGTTTTTT. Its protein product is CASSYLAGGPDTGELFF.

This clonotype was picked up many times. This chain joins TRBV6-5 and TRBJ2-1; no reliable D call. The CDR3 covers 14 residues. V was pared by 7 bases and J by 9 bases, with 19 bases between. The germline CDR1 and CDR2 sequences are MNHEY and SVGAGI. As DNA, the CDR3 is TGTGCCAGCACCCCCCTGGGGTCTAGGATTGAGCAGTTCTTC. Its translation is CASTPLGSRIEQFF.

A remark on this clonotype: A much larger clone is a single base away; this may be a read error. The rearrangement uses TRBV5-6 and TRBJ2-3, with 8 bases identical to TRBD2. From germline, CDR1 is SGHDT and CDR2 YYEEEE. This CDR3 spans 15 amino acids. Written as DNA, the CDR3 is TGTGCCAGCAGCAGTGGAGCGGGAGTTGCAGATAAGCAGTATTTT. It codes for CASSSGAGVADKQYF.

Points on this clonotype: A far larger clone differs by one base, so this is likely a read error. The chain has TRBV7-2 and TRBJ2-7, with D possibly matching TRBD1 (5 bases). The DNA end is a closer match to TRBJ2-1, so the J assignment may be wrong. The CDR3 is made up of 14 amino acids. From germline, CDR1 is SGHTA and CDR2 FQGNSA. The CDR3: CANSFYQGRNEQFF. The CDR3 DNA reads TGTGCCAACAGCTTTTATCAGGGAAGGAATGAGCAGTTCTTC.

There are many counts of this clonotype. This sequence joins TRBV9 and TRBJ2-6; TRBD1 matches 11 bases. The ends lost 3 bases at V and 4 bases at J; junction bases unmatched: 6. The CDR3 is 17 residues long. The germline gives CDR1 SGDLS, CDR2 YYNGEE. The CDR3 protein is CASSGGQGVSGANVLTF. CDR3 in DNA: TGTGCCAGCAGCGGGGGACAGGGGGTTTCAGGGGCCAACGTCCTGACTTTC.

This clonotype has more than one count but fewer than ten. This chain connects TRBV6-6 to TRBJ2-1; D is possibly TRBD2 (5 bases). The CDR3 covers 16 residues. Trimming removed 2 bases from V and 0 bases from J, with 11 bases in between. Germline values: CDR1 MNHNY, CDR2 SVGAGI (reference sequence). The CDR3 reads CASSYNPGSSYNEQFF. CDR3 DNA: TGTGCCAGCAGTTACAACCCGGGGAGCTCCTACAATGAGCAGTTCTTC.

Many counts were recorded for this clonotype. This rearrangement joins TRBV18 to TRBJ1-5, with 9 bases aligning to TRBD1. This CDR3 is built from 18 residues. With V trimmed by 0 bases and J by 4 bases, 10 bases remained unmatched. Germline loops: CDR1 KGHSH, CDR2 LQKENI. CDR3 amino acids: CASSPPQGTGRVNQPQHF. CDR3 nucleotide sequence: TGTGCCAGCTCACCACCCCAGGGGACAGGGAGGGTTAATCAGCCCCAGCATTTT.

The chain carries TRBV6-2 or TRBV6-3 and TRBJ1-1; no definite D call. The CDR3 totals 22 residues. Germline lookup yields CDR1 MNHEY and CDR2 SVGEGT. The V end was cut by 6 bases, the J end by 3 bases, with 38 bases between. Here the CDR3 DNA reads TGTGCCAGCAGCCCCCGGTTTGAGGGTTGGGTGACTGTTGTGTGGCCGGACACTGAAGCTTTCTTT. It specifies CASSPRFEGWVTVVWPDTEAFF.

With regard to this clonotype: This may arise from a read error, as a much more abundant clone is one base away. The chain couples TRBV7-9 to TRBJ2-3; D gene ambiguous. Between the trimmed V and J ends, which lost 4 bases and 11 bases, there was a span of 16 bases. The CDR3 runs 13 residues. Germline CDR1 SEHNR, CDR2 FQNEAQ (reference sequence). The CDR3 nucleotides read TGTGCCAGCAGCTCCGTGACCCGCTCACGGCAGTATTTT. This codes for CASSSVTRSRQYF.

The chain carries TRBV7-9 and TRBJ2-7, with D perhaps matching TRBD1 or TRBD2 (5 bases each). This CDR3 region has 14 residues. The V end was cut by 0 bases, the J end by 3 bases, with 9 bases between. The V gene's germline CDR1 is SEHNR and CDR2 FQNEAQ (reference sequence). The CDR3, as DNA: TGTGCCAGCAGCTTAGCGGGGGTAATCTACGAGCAGTACTTC. As protein: CASSLAGVIYEQYF. Combining the CDR3 with reference TRBV7-9 and TRBJ2-7 gives the whole variable domain DTGVSQNPRHKITKRGQNVTFRCDPISEHNRLYWYRQTLGQGPEFLTYFQNEAQLEKSRLLSDRFSAERPKGSFSTLEIQRTEQGDSAMYLCASSLAGVIYEQYFGPGTRLTVT.

This chain connects TRBV11-2 to TRBJ2-4, with 10 bases fitting TRBD2. V lost 1 base to trimming and J lost 6 bases; unmatched junction nucleotides: 9. Germline-derived CDR1 and CDR2 are SGHAT and FQNNGV. This CDR3 spans 17 amino acids. CDR3 region: CASSLALSGGRLNIQYF. CDR3 DNA sequence: TGTGCCAGCAGCTTAGCGCTTAGCGGGGGGCGGTTAAACATTCAGTACTTC.

There are many counts of this clonotype. V usage is TRBV7-2 and J usage is TRBJ1-2, with D unresolved. The CDR3 extends over 15 amino acids. Germline CDR1 and CDR2: SGHTA and FQGNSA. V lost 1 base and J 8 bases, leaving 17 bases between the germline ends. This chain's CDR3 is CASSLVPFTFQGYTF. As DNA, the CDR3 is TGTGCCAGCAGCTTAGTACCATTCACGTTCCAAGGCTACACCTTC.

This clonotype is deemed medium-sized (0.01 to 0.1%). The chain employs TRBV6-2 or TRBV6-3 and TRBJ1-1; 8 bases fit TRBD1. Germline values: CDR1 MNHEY, CDR2 SVGEGT. CDR3 length: 15 residues. The V gene end was trimmed by 4 bases and the J gene end by 4 bases; junction bases not matched to a gene: 8. The CDR3: CASSLKPGGFTEAFF. The CDR3 coding sequence is TGTGCCAGCAGTTTGAAGCCAGGGGGCTTCACTGAAGCTTTCTTT.

This clonotype is termed medium-sized. The chain is built from TRBV18 and TRBJ2-5, with 9 bases identical to TRBD1. This CDR3 region has 13 residues. The V segment lost 3 bases and the J segment 5 bases; nucleotides outside the gene matches: 1. CDR1 and CDR2 from the germline V gene are KGHSH and LQKENI. CDR3 nucleotides: TGTGCCAGCTCACCGGGACAGGGTGAGACCCAGTACTTC. Its translation: CASSPGQGETQYF.

The chain has TRBV7-9 and TRBJ2-7; D call uncertain. V lost 1 base and J 1 base, leaving 8 bases between the germline ends. The CDR3 extends over 14 amino acids. The germline gives CDR1 SEHNR, CDR2 FQNEAQ (reference sequence). DNA for the CDR3: TGTGCCAGCAGCTTAGGTCAGTCGTCCTACGAGCAGTACTTC. Its translation: CASSLGQSSYEQYF.

This clonotype was counted many times. The rearrangement joins TRBV27 to TRBJ2-2, with D perhaps matching TRBD2 (5 bases). V was trimmed by 4 bases and J by 3 bases, leaving 6 bases between them. CDR3 size: 13 residues. CDR1 MNHEY and CDR2 SMNVEV come from the germline V gene (reference sequence). The CDR3 DNA reads as TGTGCCAGCAGTTGGGGAGACACCGGGGAGCTGTTTTTT. This translates into CASSWGDTGELFF.

By its share, this clonotype is medium-sized. Its ends do not fully match the called genes, so a read error is possible. The chain employs TRBV19 and TRBJ1-1, with D possibly TRBD1 on 5 matching bases. In germline, CDR1 is LNHDA, CDR2 SQIVND (reference sequence). CDR3 length: 16 residues. CDR3 DNA sequence: TGTGCCAGTATCGGCGGGGCCGCTAACACTAACACCGAAGCTTTCTTT. Amino acid sequence: CASIGGAANTNTEAFF.

This clonotype was picked up a small number of times. This chain uses TRBV28 with TRBJ1-4, with 8 bases fitting TRBD1. In germline, CDR1 is MDHEN, CDR2 SYDVKM. This CDR3 region has 13 residues. V shed 6 bases, J shed 7 bases, and the junction held 4 bases outside the gene matches. CDR3 sequence (DNA): TGTGCCAGCAGCCTAACAGGGGGTGAAAAACTGTTTTTT. Encoded protein: CASSLTGGEKLFF.

V is TRBV20-1 and J is TRBJ2-5; TRBD1 agrees at 9 bases. There are 13 residues in the CDR3. The germline V gene encodes CDR1 DFQATT and CDR2 SNEGSKA (reference sequence). V lost 6 bases to trimming and J lost 2 bases; unmatched junction nucleotides: 4. The CDR3 DNA reads TGCAGTGCGAACAGGGGGCCACAAGAGACCCAGTACTTC. This gives the protein CSANRGPQETQYF.

This clonotype was detected ten times or more. V gene TRBV7-2 combines with J gene TRBJ1-1; D is unresolved. The germline V and J ends were trimmed by 2 bases and 4 bases, with 8 bases remaining between them. The CDR3 contains 13 residues. CDR1 and CDR2 (germline): SGHTA, FQGNSA. The CDR3 DNA is TGTGCCAGCAGCTTATACGCAGCCACTGAAGCTTTCTTT. Encoded protein: CASSLYAATEAFF.

This sequence joins TRBV7-2 and TRBJ2-4; D possibly matches TRBD1 or TRBD2 (6 bases each). CDR3 length equals 13 residues. Germline V gene data show CDR1 as SGHTA and CDR2 as FQGNSA. V lost 7 bases to trimming and J lost 7 bases, with 14 bases between them. CDR3: CASTYEGGNIQYF. The CDR3 DNA follows: TGTGCCAGCACATACGAAGGGGGGAACATTCAGTACTTC. Complete variable domain (other parts from reference TRBV7-2 and TRBJ2-4): GAGVSQSPSNKVTEKGKDVELRCDPISGHTALYWYRQSLGQGLEFLIYFQGNSAPDKSGLPSDRFSAERTGGSVSTLTIQRTQQEDSAVYLCASTYEGGNIQYFGAGTRLSVL.